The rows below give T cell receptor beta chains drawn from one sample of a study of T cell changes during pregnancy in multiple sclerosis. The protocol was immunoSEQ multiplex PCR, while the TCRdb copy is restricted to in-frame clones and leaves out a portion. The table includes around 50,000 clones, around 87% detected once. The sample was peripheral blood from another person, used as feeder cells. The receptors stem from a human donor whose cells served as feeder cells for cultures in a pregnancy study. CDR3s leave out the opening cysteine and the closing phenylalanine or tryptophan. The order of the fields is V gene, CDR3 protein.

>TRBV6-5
ASSYGIGGTEAF
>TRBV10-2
ASSDGRVSYEQY
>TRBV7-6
ASSLGPPESNVLT
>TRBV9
ASSPGQGGYEQY
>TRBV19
ASSIAAGSETQY
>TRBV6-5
ASSYQGGYYGYT
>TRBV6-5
ASSYQGLAGKEQY
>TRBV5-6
ASTRGGITYEQY
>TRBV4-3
ASSQVRRGSYEQY
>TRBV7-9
ASSLGEGATEAF
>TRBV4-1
ASSQVGGINYGYT
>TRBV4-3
ASSQDSRTREETQY
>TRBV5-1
ASSFSGEAATDTQY
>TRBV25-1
ASSEPGTSGTYEQY
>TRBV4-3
ASSQEVGSQQF
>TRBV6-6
ASSYRGQGEAF
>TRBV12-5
ASGLGILAGSSYNEQF
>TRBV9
ASSVDYKGVYNEQF
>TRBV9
ASSVGGDNSPLH
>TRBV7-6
ASSLGTGFSYEQY
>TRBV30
ASDFGSSYNSPLH
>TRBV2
ASSEQGTGANVLT
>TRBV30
AWSVGAGEKLF
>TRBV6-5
ASGTPYEQY
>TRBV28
AVLTGTPPFNSPLH